This T cell receptor beta chain was captured in a study of T cells after yellow fever vaccination. A single record per CDR3 protein comes from TCRdb applying MiXCR to the 5' RACE reads. The top ten hold roughly 19% of the sample, which has hundreds of thousands of distinct CDR3 sequences, approximately 19% seen once. General observations from the study: Repertoires sorted by FACS could include abundant clonotypes that are contaminants from the bulk population.

The J segment lost 4 bases and the V segment lost 4 bases, leaving 10 bases of the junction unmatched. The germline CDR1 and CDR2 sequences are SGHNT and YYREEE (reference sequence). The CDR3 sequence is 16 residues long. This clonotype was counted only a few times. What it binds is not known. The TCR comes from a man between 18 and 35 years old who received the YFV17D yellow fever vaccine. The chain uses TRBV5-4 and TRBJ1-1, with 10 bases lining up with TRBD1. The source was PBMCs, collected before the yellow fever booster vaccination. CDR3 region: CASSPTTGGRSTEAFF. The CDR3 DNA reads as TGTGCCAGCAGCCCTACGACAGGGGGCAGGAGCACTGAAGCTTTCTTT.